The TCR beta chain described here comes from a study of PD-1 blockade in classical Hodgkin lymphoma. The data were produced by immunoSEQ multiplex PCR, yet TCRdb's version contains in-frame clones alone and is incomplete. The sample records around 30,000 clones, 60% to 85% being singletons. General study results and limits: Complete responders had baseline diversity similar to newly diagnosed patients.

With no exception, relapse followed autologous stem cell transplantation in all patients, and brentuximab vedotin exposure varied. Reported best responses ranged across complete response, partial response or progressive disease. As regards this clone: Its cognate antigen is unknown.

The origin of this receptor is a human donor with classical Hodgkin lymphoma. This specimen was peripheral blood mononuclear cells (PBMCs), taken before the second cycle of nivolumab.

The CDR3 coding sequence is TGTGCCAGCAGACCACCCCGGGACAGGGCGTTCAATGAGCAGTTCTTC. Amino acid sequence: CASRPPRDRAFNEQFF. V is TRBV6-4 and J is TRBJ2-1; 9 positions match TRBD1. The V gene end was trimmed by 6 bases and the J gene end by 6 bases; junction bases not matched to a gene: 12. The length of the CDR3 is 16 residues. In germline, CDR1 is MRHNA, CDR2 SNTAGT.